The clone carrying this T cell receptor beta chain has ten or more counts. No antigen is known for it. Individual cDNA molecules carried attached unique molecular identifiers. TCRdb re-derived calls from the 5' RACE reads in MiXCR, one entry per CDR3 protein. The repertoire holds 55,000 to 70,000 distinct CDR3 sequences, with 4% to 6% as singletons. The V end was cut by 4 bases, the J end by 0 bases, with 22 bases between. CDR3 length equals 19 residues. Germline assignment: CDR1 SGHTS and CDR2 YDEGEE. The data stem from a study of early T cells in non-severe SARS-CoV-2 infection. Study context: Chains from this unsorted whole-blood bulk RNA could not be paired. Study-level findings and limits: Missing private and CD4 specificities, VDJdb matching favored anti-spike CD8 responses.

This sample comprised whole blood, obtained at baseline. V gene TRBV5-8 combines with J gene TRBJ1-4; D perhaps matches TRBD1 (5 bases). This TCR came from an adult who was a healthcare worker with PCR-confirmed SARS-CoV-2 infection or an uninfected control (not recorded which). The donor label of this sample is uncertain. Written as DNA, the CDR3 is TGTGCCAGCAGCCCTGGGGTATCCGACAGTCCGGCAACTAATGAAAAACTGTTTTTT. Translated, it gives CASSPGVSDSPATNEKLFF.